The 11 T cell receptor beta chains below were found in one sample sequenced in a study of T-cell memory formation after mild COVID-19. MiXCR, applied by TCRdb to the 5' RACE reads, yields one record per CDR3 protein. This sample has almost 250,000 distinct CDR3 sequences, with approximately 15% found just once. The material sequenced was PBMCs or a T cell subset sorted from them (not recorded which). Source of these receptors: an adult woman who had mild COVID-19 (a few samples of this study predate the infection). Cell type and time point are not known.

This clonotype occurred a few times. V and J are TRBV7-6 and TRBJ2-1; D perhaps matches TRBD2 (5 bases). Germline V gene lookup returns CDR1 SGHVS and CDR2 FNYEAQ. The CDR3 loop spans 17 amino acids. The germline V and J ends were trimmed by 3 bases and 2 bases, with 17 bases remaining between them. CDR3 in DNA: TGTGCCAGCAGCTTTGCTCCACGGCGGGCTCCCTACAATGAGCAGTTCTTC. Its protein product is CASSFAPRRAPYNEQFF. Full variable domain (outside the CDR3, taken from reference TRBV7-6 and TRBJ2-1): GAGVSQSPRYKVTKRGQDVALRCDPISGHVSLYWYRQALGQGPEFLTYFNYEAQQDKSGLPNDRFSAERPEGSISTLTIQRTEQRDSAMYRCASSFAPRRAPYNEQFFGPGTRLTVL.

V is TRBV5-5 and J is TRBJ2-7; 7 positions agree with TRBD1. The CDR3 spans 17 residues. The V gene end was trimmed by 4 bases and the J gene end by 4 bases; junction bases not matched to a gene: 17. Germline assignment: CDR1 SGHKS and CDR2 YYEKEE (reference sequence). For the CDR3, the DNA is TGTGCCAGCAGCCGAGTAGCTATGACAGGGACCCCATACGAGCAGTACTTC. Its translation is CASSRVAMTGTPYEQYF.

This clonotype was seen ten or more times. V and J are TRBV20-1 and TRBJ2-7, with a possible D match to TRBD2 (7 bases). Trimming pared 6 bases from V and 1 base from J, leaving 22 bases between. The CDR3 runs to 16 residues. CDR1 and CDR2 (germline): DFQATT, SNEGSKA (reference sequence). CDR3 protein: CSAGGGSVGPSYEQYF. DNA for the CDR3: TGCAGTGCGGGGGGGGGCTCGGTTGGCCCATCCTACGAGCAGTACTTC.

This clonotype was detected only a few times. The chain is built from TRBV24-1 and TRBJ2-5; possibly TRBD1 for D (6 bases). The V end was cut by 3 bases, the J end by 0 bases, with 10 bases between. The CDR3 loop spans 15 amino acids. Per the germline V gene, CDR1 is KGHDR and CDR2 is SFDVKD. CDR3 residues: CATSDNRAYQETQYF. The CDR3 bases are TGTGCCACCAGTGATAACAGGGCATACCAAGAGACCCAGTACTTC.

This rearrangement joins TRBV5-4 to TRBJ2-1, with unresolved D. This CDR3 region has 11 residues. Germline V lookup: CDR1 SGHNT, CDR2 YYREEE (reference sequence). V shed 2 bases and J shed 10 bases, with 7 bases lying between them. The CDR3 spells CASSLQREQFF. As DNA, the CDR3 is TGTGCCAGCAGCTTACAGAGAGAGCAGTTCTTC.

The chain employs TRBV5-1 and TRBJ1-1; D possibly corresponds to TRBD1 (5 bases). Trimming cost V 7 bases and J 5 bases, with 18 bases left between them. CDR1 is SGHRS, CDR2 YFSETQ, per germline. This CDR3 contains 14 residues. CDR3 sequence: CASGEMTGATEAFF. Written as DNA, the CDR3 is TGCGCCAGCGGGGAAATGACTGGGGCGACTGAAGCTTTCTTT.

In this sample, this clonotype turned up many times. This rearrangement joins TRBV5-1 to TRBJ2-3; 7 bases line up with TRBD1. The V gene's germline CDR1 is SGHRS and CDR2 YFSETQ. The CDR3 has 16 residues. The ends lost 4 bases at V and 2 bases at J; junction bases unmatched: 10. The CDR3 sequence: CASSAGTDLFTDTQYF. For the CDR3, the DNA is TGCGCCAGCAGCGCCGGGACAGACCTCTTCACAGATACGCAGTATTTT.

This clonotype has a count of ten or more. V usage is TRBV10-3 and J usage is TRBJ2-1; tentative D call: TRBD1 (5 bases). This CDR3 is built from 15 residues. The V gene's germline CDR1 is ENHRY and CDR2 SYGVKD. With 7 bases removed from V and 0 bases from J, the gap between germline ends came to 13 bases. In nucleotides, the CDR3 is TGTGCCATCACCGCCAGGGATAGCTCCTACAATGAGCAGTTCTTC. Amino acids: CAITARDSSYNEQFF.

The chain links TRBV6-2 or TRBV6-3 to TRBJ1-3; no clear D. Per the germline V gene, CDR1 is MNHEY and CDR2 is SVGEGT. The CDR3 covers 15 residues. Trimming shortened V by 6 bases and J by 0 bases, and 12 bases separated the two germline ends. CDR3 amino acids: CASRSDAVSGNTIYF. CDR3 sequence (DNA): TGTGCCAGCAGATCCGACGCGGTCTCTGGAAACACCATATATTTT.

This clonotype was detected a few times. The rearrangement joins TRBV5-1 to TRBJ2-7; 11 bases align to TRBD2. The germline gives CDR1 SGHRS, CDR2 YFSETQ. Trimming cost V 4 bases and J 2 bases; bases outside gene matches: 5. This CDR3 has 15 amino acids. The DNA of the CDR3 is TGCGCCAGCAGCCCTATAGCGGGGGGGCCCTACGAGCAGTACTTC. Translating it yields CASSPIAGGPYEQYF.

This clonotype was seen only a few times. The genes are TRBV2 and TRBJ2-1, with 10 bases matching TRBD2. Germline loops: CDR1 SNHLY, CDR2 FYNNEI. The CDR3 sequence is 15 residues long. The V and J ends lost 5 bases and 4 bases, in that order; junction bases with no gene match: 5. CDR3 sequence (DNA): TGTGCCAGCAGTCCTGAGCGGGGGGGGTACAATGAGCAGTTCTTC. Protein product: CASSPERGGYNEQFF. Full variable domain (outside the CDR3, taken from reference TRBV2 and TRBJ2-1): EPEVTQTPSHQVTQMGQEVILRCVPISNHLYFYWYRQILGQKVEFLVSFYNNEISEKSEIFDDQFSVERPDGSNFTLKIRSTKLEDSAMYFCASSPERGGYNEQFFGPGTRLTVL.